The clone carrying this T cell receptor beta chain was picked up a small number of times. Its matching antigen is unknown. These data belong to a study of OX40 agonist ivuxolimab in advanced cancers. Findings and caveats of the study: Clonal expansion was seen in CD4+ and CD8+ blood T cells by week 6 at 0.1 to 3.0 mg/kg.

Measured with immunoSEQ multiplex PCR; TCRdb has only the in-frame clones, and not every one. Of more than 75,000 clones listed, roughly nine tenths are singletons. The sequence was obtained from an adult with an advanced solid tumor such as melanoma, head and neck, liver or kidney cancer. Material: CD4+ or CD8+ T cells sorted from blood, obtained in a trial of the OX40 agonist ivuxolimab.

The CDR3 spells CASSQEGGAFF. The CDR3, as DNA: TGTGCCAGCAGCCAAGAAGGCGGAGCTTTCTTT. V gene TRBV4-2 combines with J gene TRBJ1-1; D is unclear. CDR3 size: 11 residues. V was cut by 0 bases and J by 10 bases, with 6 bases left in between. Germline CDR1 and CDR2: LGHNA and YNFKEQ.